Listed here are 24 T cell receptor beta chains from one sample, sequenced in a study of human CD8 memory T cell subsets. The TCR beta sequencing libraries came from UMI-labeled 5' RACE. For each CDR3 protein, TCRdb gives one entry from its re-call of the 5' RACE reads, without DNA. Its table lists fewer than 8,000 distinct CDR3 sequences. Sample: CD8+ T cells from PBMCs. These receptor sequences come from a human donor in good health.

The rearrangement joins TRBV28 to TRBJ2-5; the TCRdb call, TRBD2, lacks DNA for checking. The V gene's germline CDR1 is MDHEN and CDR2 SYDVKM. The CDR3 totals 17 residues. The CDR3 is CASSFPVAGEDQETQYF.

The chain is built from TRBV3-1 and TRBJ1-1. The CDR3 has 13 residues. Germline V gene data show CDR1 as LGHDT and CDR2 as YNNKEL (reference sequence). The CDR3 region is CASSQTPNTEAFF.

This clonotype shows up as medium-sized by frequency. The rearrangement uses TRBV4-2 and TRBJ2-7. Looked up from germline, CDR1 is LGHNA and CDR2 is YNFKEQ. The length of the CDR3 is 11 residues. The CDR3 reads CASSLGYEQYF.

The chain recombines TRBV5-1 with TRBJ2-7. The CDR3 length is 14 residues. Per germline, CDR1 SGHRS and CDR2 YFSETQ. This CDR3 reads CASSLAVEAYEQYF.

This clonotype is called medium-sized based on its frequency. The rearrangement uses TRBV5-5 and TRBJ1-2; TCRdb's D call, TRBD1, is unchecked because there is no DNA. CDR1 is SGHKS and CDR2 is YYEKEE in the germline V gene (reference sequence). The CDR3 consists of 15 residues. The chain's CDR3 is CASSLEQGVLYGYTF.

The chain employs TRBV7-8 and TRBJ2-7; TCRdb reports TRBD1, a call that lacks DNA to check it against. The CDR3 covers 15 residues. Germline loops: CDR1 SGHVS, CDR2 FQNEAQ. The CDR3 sequence: CASSRKPGEAYEQYF.

This chain links TRBV9 with TRBJ2-7; the D call of TRBD1 rests on TCRdb alone, since no DNA is present to check it. Germline loops: CDR1 SGDLS, CDR2 YYNGEE. CDR3 length: 15 amino acids. CDR3 in amino acids: CASSEGQGFTYEQYF.

The rearrangement joins TRBV6-1 to TRBJ1-1. CDR3 length equals 13 residues. CDR1 is MNHNS, CDR2 SASEGT, per germline. This CDR3 is CASRNSVHTEAFF.

This chain joins TRBV10-3 and TRBJ2-1; TCRdb calls TRBD2, which cannot be checked without DNA. Germline V lookup: CDR1 ENHRY, CDR2 SYGVKD. The CDR3 totals 15 residues. The CDR3 here is CAISAAGGPYNEQFF.

This clonotype is called medium-sized (0.01 to 0.1%) based on its frequency. The chain has TRBV20-1 and TRBJ2-3; TCRdb indicates TRBD2, and absent DNA this call remains unverified. In germline, CDR1 is DFQATT, CDR2 SNEGSKA (reference sequence). The CDR3 consists of 17 residues. CDR3 sequence: CSASGWRREVPTDTQYF.

This clonotype shows up as large by frequency. The chain has TRBV7-2 and TRBJ2-1. The CDR3 covers 13 residues. Germline CDR1 SGHTA, CDR2 FQGNSA. Here the CDR3 reads CASSLTGLNEQFF.

The chain combines TRBV6-6 with TRBJ2-5; TCRdb's D gene call, TRBD1, goes unchecked for lack of DNA. This CDR3 has 15 residues. CDR1 is MNHNY, CDR2 SVGAGI, per germline (reference sequence). The CDR3: CASSSGTGDKETQYF.

The J gene is TRBJ2-1, the V gene TRBV28; TCRdb calls TRBD2, which cannot be checked without DNA. CDR1 MDHEN and CDR2 SYDVKM come from the germline V gene. This CDR3 region has 16 residues. Here the CDR3 reads CASCRVVAGDCNEQFF.

The rearrangement links TRBV24-1 to TRBJ2-7. This CDR3 has 14 residues. CDR1 is KGHDR and CDR2 is SFDVKD in the germline V gene. The CDR3 sequence is CATSDRQGSYEQYF.

The chain carries TRBV29-1 and TRBJ1-1. From germline, CDR1 is SQVTM and CDR2 ANQGSEA. The CDR3 has 11 amino acids. This CDR3 reads CSLNRNTEAFF.

The chain is built from TRBV20-1 and TRBJ1-5; TCRdb returns TRBD1, unconfirmable since there is no DNA. Germline loops: CDR1 DFQATT, CDR2 SNEGSKA (reference sequence). The length of the CDR3 is 17 residues. The CDR3 reads CSARDPQGAYGNQPQHF.

The chain recombines TRBV20-1 with TRBJ2-7; TCRdb's D call, TRBD2, is unchecked because there is no DNA. From germline, CDR1 is DFQATT and CDR2 SNEGSKA (reference sequence). The length of the CDR3 is 18 residues. CDR3 in amino acids: CSARAASGGRRFSYEQYF.

The V and J genes are TRBV20-1 and TRBJ2-7; checking the TCRdb D call of TRBD1 is not possible without DNA. This CDR3 comprises 13 residues. Germline V gene lookup returns CDR1 DFQATT and CDR2 SNEGSKA (reference sequence). The CDR3 is CSASGTGGYEQYF.

This clonotype is called medium-sized based on its frequency. The chain is built from TRBV28 and TRBJ2-7. From germline, CDR1 is MDHEN and CDR2 SYDVKM. The CDR3 length is 15 residues. The CDR3 protein is CASRDVGASSYEQYF.

The chain uses TRBV7-2 and TRBJ1-1; TCRdb indicates TRBD1, and absent DNA this call remains unverified. Germline CDR1 and CDR2: SGHTA and FQGNSA. CDR3 length: 16 residues. CDR3 sequence: CASSLGRQGANTEAFF.

The chain links TRBV3-1 to TRBJ2-7; the TCRdb D gene call, TRBD1, has no DNA to confirm it. Germline V gives CDR1 LGHDT, CDR2 YNNKEL (reference sequence). The length of the CDR3 is 14 residues. CDR3 residues: CASSQGTGVDEQYF.

The chain combines TRBV12-3 or TRBV12-4 with TRBJ2-7; there is no DNA to check the TCRdb D call of TRBD2. CDR3 length equals 15 residues. CDR3 loop: CASSLGDGLVGEQYF.

The V call is TRBV20-1, the J call TRBJ1-5; TCRdb proposes TRBD1, but this gene call is untestable without DNA. The CDR3 has 15 amino acids. Germline assignment: CDR1 DFQATT and CDR2 SNEGSKA (reference sequence). CDR3: CSARGQGDSNQPQHF.

The rearrangement links TRBV6-5 to TRBJ2-2; TCRdb gives TRBD2 as the D gene, but with no DNA this cannot be confirmed. The CDR3 contains 13 residues. The germline gives CDR1 MNHEY, CDR2 SVGAGI. Here the CDR3 reads CASSYPTGGELFF.